This T cell receptor (beta chain) was sequenced in a study of T cell repertoires in ileal Crohn's disease. Produced via immunoSEQ multiplex PCR; TCRdb's table is partial and in-frame only. Among 15,000 to 20,000 clones, 85% to 95% were seen once, and the ten largest hold around 3.7%. This clone was counted only a few times. CDR1 and CDR2 from the germline V gene are LNHDA and SQIVND (reference sequence). J was trimmed by 3 bases and V by 6 bases; bases with no gene match: 6. The length of the CDR3 is 15 residues. The origin of this receptor is an adult with Crohn's disease. The chain uses TRBV19 and TRBJ2-3, with 10 bases lining up with TRBD2. Sequenced input: ileal tissue. The CDR3 spells CASRDSGGRTDTQYF. The CDR3 DNA is TGTGCCAGTAGGGATAGCGGGGGGAGGACAGATACGCAGTATTTT.